What follows are 25 T cell receptor beta chains derived from one specimen sequenced in a study of tumour-infiltrating T cells in Burkitt lymphoma. Method: immunoSEQ multiplex PCR; TCRdb's copy keeps in-frame clones and lacks some. Of about 13,000 clones in the sample, roughly 85% were seen once. Sequencing input: tumor tissue. The receptors come from a human donor with diffuse large B-cell lymphoma.

The rearrangement links TRBV2 to TRBJ2-3; TRBD2 matches 8 bases. CDR3 length: 14 residues. Germline CDR1 SNHLY, CDR2 FYNNEI. The V segment lost 11 bases and the J segment 8 bases; nucleotides outside the gene matches: 15. The CDR3 bases are TGTGCCGGGCAGGGACTGACAAGCGGGGGTACGCAGTATTTT. It codes for CAGQGLTSGGTQYF.

The chain employs TRBV7-3 and TRBJ2-7; TRBD2 matches 8 bases. Germline CDR1 SGHTA, CDR2 FQGTGA. The length of the CDR3 is 14 residues. J lost 6 bases, V lost 1 base, and 5 bases had no gene match. CDR3 sequence reads: CASSLNGGVAEQYF. The CDR3 DNA sequence: TGTGCCAGCAGCTTAAACGGGGGGGTGGCCGAGCAGTACTTC.

The V gene is TRBV9, the J gene TRBJ2-3; D perhaps matches TRBD2 (5 bases). Per the germline V gene, CDR1 is SGDLS and CDR2 is YYNGEE. V gave up 3 bases and J gave up 4 bases, with 15 bases separating them. This CDR3 comprises 15 residues. The CDR3 DNA reads as TGTGCCAGCAGCGAGGCCCCCACTAGTGCAGATACGCAGTATTTT. Encoded protein: CASSEAPTSADTQYF.

This clone has just one count. The CDR3 sequence: CASGQGPYNEQFF. CDR3 DNA sequence: TGCGCCAGCGGACAGGGGCCCTACAATGAGCAGTTCTTC. This chain links TRBV5-1 with TRBJ2-1, with 9 positions matching TRBD1. Germline-derived CDR1 and CDR2 are SGHRS and YFSETQ. The CDR3 has 13 residues. The V segment lost 7 bases and the J segment 2 bases; nucleotides outside the gene matches: 1.

The chain recombines TRBV7-8 with TRBJ1-2; D not certain. Trimming cost V 1 base and J 0 bases, with 6 bases left between them. Germline V gene data show CDR1 as SGHVS and CDR2 as FQNEAQ. CDR3 length: 14 amino acids. This chain's CDR3 is CASSLGRSNYGYTF. CDR3 sequence (DNA): TGTGCCAGCAGCTTAGGGCGCTCTAACTATGGCTACACCTTC.

As to this clone: A read error may explain this, as a much larger clone is one base away. V gene TRBV7-9 combines with J gene TRBJ1-2; D is undetermined. V lost 4 bases and J 3 bases, leaving 18 bases between the germline ends. The CDR3 consists of 16 residues. CDR1 is SEHNR and CDR2 is FQNEAQ in the germline V gene (reference sequence). The DNA for the CDR3 is TGTGCCAGCAGCTCACTAGGTCCATCCACAGACTATGGCTACACCTTC. It specifies CASSSLGPSTDYGYTF.

V and J are TRBV6-6 and TRBJ2-5, with TRBD2 as a possible D gene (7 bases). This CDR3 region has 14 residues. Germline values: CDR1 MNHNY, CDR2 SVGAGI (reference sequence). Trimming cost V 8 bases and J 1 base, with 14 bases left between them. The CDR3, as DNA: TGTGCCAGCCGAGTGGGGGGGCCCCAAGAGACCCAGTACTTC. Residues: CASRVGGPQETQYF.

The chain links TRBV4-2 to TRBJ1-2; TRBD1 aligns across 7 bases. The V segment lost 4 bases and the J segment 0 bases; nucleotides outside the gene matches: 8. The CDR3 is 16 residues long. Germline V CDR1 and CDR2: LGHNA, YNFKEQ. CDR3 sequence: CASSLDRVMTNYGYTF. CDR3 nucleotide sequence: TGTGCCAGCAGCCTAGACAGGGTTATGACTAACTATGGCTACACCTTC.

This clone was found a few times. This rearrangement joins TRBV7-9 to TRBJ2-7; 11 nucleotides line up with TRBD1. The ends lost 5 bases at V and 12 bases at J; junction bases unmatched: 6. The germline V gene has CDR1 SEHNR and CDR2 FQNEAQ (reference sequence). The CDR3 length is 12 residues. CDR3 protein: CASSIGQGATYF. DNA for the CDR3: TGTGCCAGCAGCATAGGACAGGGGGCCACGTACTTC.

This chain connects TRBV6-5 to TRBJ1-1; no clear D gene. This CDR3 has 13 residues. Germline CDR1 and CDR2: MNHEY and SVGAGI. V lost 6 bases, J lost 4 bases, and 12 bases lay in between. CDR3 DNA: TGTGCCAGCAGACCCGTAGCGCTCACTGAAGCTTTCTTT. Protein sequence: CASRPVALTEAFF.

J is TRBJ2-1 and V is TRBV4-1; D is possibly TRBD1 (9 bases). Germline loops: CDR1 MGHRA, CDR2 YSYEKL. CDR3 size: 20 residues. V lost 0 bases and J 5 bases, leaving 26 bases between the germline ends. CDR3 coding DNA: TGCGCCAGCAGCCAAGACCCGGGACAGGGTTTCGGACTAGCTAACAATGAGCAGTTCTTC. Translated: CASSQDPGQGFGLANNEQFF.

The chain is built from TRBV5-8 and TRBJ2-3; weak D call: TRBD2 (6 bases). The V and J ends lost 4 bases and 3 bases respectively, with 15 bases between them. Looked up from germline, CDR1 is SGHTS and CDR2 is YDEGEE. This CDR3 contains 15 residues. As DNA, the CDR3 is TGTGCCAGCAGCGCCCTGGGGGGTATGACAGATACGCAGTATTTT. Encoded protein: CASSALGGMTDTQYF.

The chain recombines TRBV20-1 with TRBJ1-2, with D hard to call. The germline V gene has CDR1 DFQATT and CDR2 SNEGSKA (reference sequence). The CDR3 loop spans 11 amino acids. The ends were cut back, 3 bases at V and 4 bases at J, with 6 bases in the middle. The CDR3 DNA follows: TGCAGTGCTAGTAGCCTCTATGGCTACACCTTC. Translating gives CSASSLYGYTF.

V usage is TRBV5-4 and J usage is TRBJ2-5; possible D gene TRBD1, 6 bases. Germline assignment: CDR1 SGHNT and CDR2 YYREEE (reference sequence). Trimming left V 4 bases short and J 0 bases short, with 10 bases between. The CDR3 is 14 residues long. The chain's CDR3 is CASSRQAYQETQYF. CDR3 bases: TGTGCCAGCAGCCGACAGGCCTACCAAGAGACCCAGTACTTC.

CDR3 in DNA: TGTGCCAGCAGCCGCCGGGACACTTTCGCAGATACGCAGTATTTT. It codes for CASSRRDTFADTQYF. The rearrangement uses TRBV5-8 and TRBJ2-3, with a tentative D call TRBD1 (6 bases). Germline V lookup: CDR1 SGHTS, CDR2 YDEGEE. The CDR3 is 15 residues long. With 4 bases removed from V and 4 bases from J, the gap between germline ends came to 16 bases. Filled out from reference TRBV5-8 and TRBJ2-3, the complete variable domain reads EAGVTQSPTHLIKTRGQQATLRCSPISGHTSVYWYQQALGLGLQFLLWYDEGEERNRGNFPPRFSGRQFPNYSSELNVNALELEDSALYLCASSRRDTFADTQYFGPGTRLTVL.

This chain connects TRBV2 to TRBJ1-1, with D possibly matching TRBD1 (5 bases). V lost 0 bases to trimming and J lost 6 bases, with 14 bases between them. The CDR3 totals 15 residues. The germline V gene encodes CDR1 SNHLY and CDR2 FYNNEI. In DNA, the CDR3 is TGTGCCAGCAGTGAAGCCCATGGAGGGGTTGCTGAAGCTTTCTTT. It encodes CASSEAHGGVAEAFF.

The V and J genes are TRBV10-1 and TRBJ1-2; D may be TRBD1 (6 bases). CDR3 size: 12 residues. Germline V gene sequence: CDR1 WNHNN, CDR2 SYGVQD (reference sequence). Trimming took off 8 bases at V and 1 base at J, with 8 bases between the two ends. The CDR3 DNA reads TGCGCCAGCTCGGACAGTAACTATGGCTACACCTTC. Amino acids: CASSDSNYGYTF.

CDR3 sequence: CASSLIGLTDTQYF. The DNA for the CDR3 is TGTGCCAGCAGCTTAATCGGGCTAACAGATACGCAGTATTTT. The chain links TRBV5-6 to TRBJ2-3; D is undetermined. Between the trimmed V and J ends, which lost 2 bases and 3 bases, there was a span of 10 bases. CDR1 is SGHDT, CDR2 YYEEEE, per germline. The CDR3 covers 14 residues.

The gene calls are TRBV13 and TRBJ2-5; D may be TRBD1 (5 bases). The CDR3 has 14 residues. V was shortened by 5 bases and J by 0 bases, with 10 bases between the two germline ends. CDR1 and CDR2 from the germline V gene are PRHDT and FYEKMQ (reference sequence). The CDR3 loop is CASSHRQNQETQYF. DNA for the CDR3: TGTGCCAGCAGCCATAGACAGAACCAAGAGACCCAGTACTTC. Full variable domain (remainder filled in from reference TRBV13 and TRBJ2-5): AAGVIQSPRHLIKEKRETATLKCYPIPRHDTVYWYQQGPGQDPQFLISFYEKMQSDKGSIPDRFSAQQFSDYHSELNMSSLELGDSALYFCASSHRQNQETQYFGPGTRLLVL.

This chain connects TRBV7-3 to TRBJ1-1; tentative D call: TRBD1 (6 bases). The V gene lost 0 bases and the J gene lost 1 base, with 6 bases spanning the gap. Per germline, CDR1 SGHTA and CDR2 FQGTGA. This CDR3 region has 14 residues. This chain's CDR3 is CASSLTGGNTEAFF. CDR3 nucleotides: TGTGCCAGCAGCTTAACAGGGGGGAACACTGAAGCTTTCTTT.

The chain is built from TRBV10-3 and TRBJ2-3; 10 nucleotides match TRBD2. Germline values: CDR1 ENHRY, CDR2 SYGVKD. CDR3 length: 16 residues. V trimming: 5 bases; J trimming: 0 bases; junction bases outside the gene matches: 5. This CDR3 reads CAISSGGVTSTDTQYF. The CDR3 region has the DNA TGTGCCATCAGTAGCGGGGGGGTTACTAGCACAGATACGCAGTATTTT.

V and J are TRBV28 and TRBJ2-2; 10 bases are shared with TRBD1. CDR3 size: 16 residues. Trimming took 5 bases from V and 6 from J; bases not matched to a gene: 9. Germline CDR1 is MDHEN and CDR2 is SYDVKM. The CDR3 protein is CASSLPGTGVAGELFF. As DNA, the CDR3 is TGTGCCAGCAGTCTCCCCGGGACAGGGGTGGCCGGGGAGCTGTTTTTT.

This chain uses TRBV5-1 with TRBJ2-1; unclear D gene. Trimming stripped 1 base from V and 1 base from J, with 9 bases between. Germline V gene sequence: CDR1 SGHRS, CDR2 YFSETQ. This CDR3 spans 15 amino acids. In nucleotides, the CDR3 is TGCGCCAGCAGCTTGTCACGGGCTTCCTACAATGAGCAGTTCTTC. This sequence encodes CASSLSRASYNEQFF.

V and J are TRBV18 and TRBJ1-1, with a tentative D call TRBD1 (5 bases). The CDR3 is 15 amino acids. Germline V gene data show CDR1 as KGHSH and CDR2 as LQKENI. V was trimmed by 3 bases and J by 3 bases, leaving 14 bases between them. Here the CDR3 reads CASSPRGGPDTEAFF. The CDR3 nucleotides read TGTGCCAGCTCACCCCGGGGGGGTCCGGACACTGAAGCTTTCTTT.

The chain is built from TRBV20-1 and TRBJ2-7; D is possibly TRBD1 (6 bases). The CDR3 has 11 amino acids. The ends were cut back, 2 bases at V and 9 bases at J, with 11 bases in the middle. The V gene's germline CDR1 is DFQATT and CDR2 SNEGSKA (reference sequence). The CDR3 sequence: CSARRGGGQYF. For the CDR3, the DNA is TGCAGTGCTAGACGTGGGGGCGGGCAGTACTTC.